One sample yielded the 10 T cell receptor beta chains listed below, sequenced in a study of blood T cell repertoires in COVID-19. Assay: immunoSEQ multiplex PCR; the TCRdb copy retains only in-frame clones and omits some. The sample lists tens of thousands of clones; approximately 92% were seen once. Material: peripheral blood. Receptors originate from a woman aged 55-70 years with COVID-19, enrolled during active disease.

The chain links TRBV6-5 to TRBJ2-1; unclear D gene. CDR3 length: 14 amino acids. V lost 8 bases, J lost 0 bases, and 11 bases lay in between. Germline V lookup: CDR1 MNHEY, CDR2 SVGAGI. CDR3: CASSEQSSYNEQFF. CDR3 sequence (DNA): TGTGCCAGCTCAGAACAGAGCTCCTACAATGAGCAGTTCTTC.

This clone was observed a handful of times. The chain joins TRBV28 to TRBJ1-1; unclear D gene. This CDR3 has 15 residues. The V gene lost 4 bases and the J gene lost 1 base, with 13 bases spanning the gap. CDR1 MDHEN and CDR2 SYDVKM come from the germline V gene. The DNA for the CDR3 is TGTGCCAGCAGTTCCGTCGCAGGCTCGAACACTGAAGCTTTCTTT. Translated, it gives CASSSVAGSNTEAFF.

This clone occurred once. The chain combines TRBV6-1 with TRBJ2-4, with 11 bases identical to TRBD1. After removal of 0 bases from V and 6 bases from J, the junction contained 10 bases not matched to a gene. This CDR3 region has 18 residues. Germline CDR1 is MNHNS and CDR2 is SASEGT. In DNA form, the CDR3 reads TGTGCCAGCAGTGAAGCGACGAATTGGGGGACAGGGGGAAACATTCAGTACTTC. This gives the protein CASSEATNWGTGGNIQYF.

This clone has just a few counts. This rearrangement joins TRBV28 to TRBJ2-7; TRBD1 agrees at 12 bases. The CDR3 extends over 16 amino acids. The ends lost 6 bases at V and 6 bases at J; junction bases unmatched: 12. Looked up from germline, CDR1 is MDHEN and CDR2 is SYDVKM. The CDR3 region is CASSLIPGQGASEQYF. The DNA of the CDR3 is TGTGCCAGCAGCCTCATACCGGGACAGGGGGCCTCCGAGCAGTACTTC.

This clone was picked up a small number of times. The chain links TRBV7-6 to TRBJ1-6; TRBD1 matches 10 bases. J lost 7 bases, V lost 5 bases, and 5 bases had no gene match. This CDR3 region has 15 residues. Germline CDR1 is SGHVS and CDR2 is FNYEAQ. The CDR3 DNA reads TGTGCCAGCAGCGCGACAGGGGGCCAAAATTCACCCCTCCACTTT. Translating it yields CASSATGGQNSPLHF.

The chain couples TRBV4-3 to TRBJ1-5, with D uncertain. In germline, CDR1 is LGHNA, CDR2 YSLEER. V dropped 4 bases and J dropped 7 bases, with 26 bases sitting between them. This CDR3 comprises 18 residues. The CDR3 bases are TGCGCCAGCAGCCCCCGTCTGTCCTCGGCAGAGCGGCGGCAGCCCCAGCATTTT. It codes for CASSPRLSSAERRQPQHF.

This clone was seen only once. J is TRBJ2-5 and V is TRBV5-4; 8 bases align to TRBD2. The CDR3 sequence is 14 residues long. With V trimmed by 0 bases and J by 5 bases, 3 bases remained unmatched. In germline, CDR1 is SGHNT, CDR2 YYREEE (reference sequence). DNA of the CDR3: TGTGCCAGCAGCTTGGGACTAGCGCGGGAGACCCAGTACTTC. This translates into CASSLGLARETQYF.

The rearrangement uses TRBV27 and TRBJ2-7; tentatively, D is TRBD2 (6 bases). This CDR3 has 19 residues. The V gene lost 6 bases and the J gene lost 2 bases, with 29 bases spanning the gap. Germline CDR1 reads MNHEY; CDR2 reads SMNVEV (reference sequence). CDR3 sequence reads: CASSPTFRLISGPTYEQYF. CDR3 sequence (DNA): TGTGCCAGCAGCCCAACCTTTCGGCTAATTAGCGGACCGACCTACGAGCAGTACTTC.

The genes are TRBV2 and TRBJ1-4; 7 bases agree with TRBD1. This CDR3 comprises 14 residues. CDR1 SNHLY and CDR2 FYNNEI come from the germline V gene. V trimming: 7 bases; J trimming: 5 bases; junction bases outside the gene matches: 7. CDR3 DNA: TGTGCCAGCACATCCGGGACAGTAAATGAAAAACTGTTTTTT. The encoded protein is CASTSGTVNEKLFF.

The J gene is TRBJ2-1, the V gene TRBV3-1 (or the pseudogene TRBV3-2); the D gene is possibly TRBD2 (6 bases). The CDR3 is 15 residues long. Germline values: CDR1 LGHDT, CDR2 YNNKEL (reference sequence). The V end lost 4 bases, the J end lost 4 bases, and 14 bases lay between the germline ends. The CDR3, as DNA: TGTGCCAGCAGCCTCCGGGACTCTTATTACAATGAGCAGTTCTTC. Translation: CASSLRDSYYNEQFF.